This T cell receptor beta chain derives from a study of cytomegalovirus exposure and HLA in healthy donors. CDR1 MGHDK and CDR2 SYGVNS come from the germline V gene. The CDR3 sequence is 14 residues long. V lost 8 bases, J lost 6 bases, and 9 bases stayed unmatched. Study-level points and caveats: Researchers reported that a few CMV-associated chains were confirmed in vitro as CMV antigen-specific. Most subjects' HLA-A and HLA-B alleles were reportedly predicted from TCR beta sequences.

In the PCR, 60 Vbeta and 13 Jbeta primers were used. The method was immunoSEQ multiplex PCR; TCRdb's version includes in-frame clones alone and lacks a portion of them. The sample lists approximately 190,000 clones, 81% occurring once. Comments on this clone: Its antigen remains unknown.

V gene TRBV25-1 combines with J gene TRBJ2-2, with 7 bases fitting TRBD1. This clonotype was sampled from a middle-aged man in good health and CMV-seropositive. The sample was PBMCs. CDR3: CASEPGQWAGELFF. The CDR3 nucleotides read TGTGCCAGCGAACCGGGACAGTGGGCCGGGGAGCTGTTTTTT.